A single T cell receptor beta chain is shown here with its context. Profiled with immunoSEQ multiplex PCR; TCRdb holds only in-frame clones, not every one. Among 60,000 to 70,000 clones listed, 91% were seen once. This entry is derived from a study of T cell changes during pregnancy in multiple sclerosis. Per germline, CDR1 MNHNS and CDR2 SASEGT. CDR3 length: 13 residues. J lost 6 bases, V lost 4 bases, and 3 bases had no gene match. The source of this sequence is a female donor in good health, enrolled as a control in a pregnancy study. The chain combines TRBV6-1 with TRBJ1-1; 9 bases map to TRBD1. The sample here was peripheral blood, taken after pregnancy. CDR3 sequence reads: CASSAGQGAEAFF. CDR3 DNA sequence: TGTGCCAGCAGTGCGGGACAGGGAGCTGAAGCTTTCTTT.